The rows below give T cell receptor beta chains drawn from one sample of a study of blood T cell repertoires in COVID-19. TCRdb keeps only in-frame clones here, not all; method: immunoSEQ multiplex PCR. The profile shows around 240,000 clones, almost 85% of them singletons. The specimen sequenced was peripheral blood. The receptors derive from a woman aged 80 or over with acute or convalescent COVID-19. Each CDR3 is given without its conserved first and last residue. Fields, in order: J gene, V gene, CDR3 protein.

j_call: TRBJ2-2; v_call: TRBV7-3; cdr3_aa: ASSGSGGTGATGELF
j_call: TRBJ2-3; v_call: TRBV9; cdr3_aa: ASSVEAGGAVDTQY
j_call: TRBJ1-5; v_call: TRBV7-2; cdr3_aa: ASSSGHNPSNQPQH
j_call: TRBJ1-2; v_call: TRBV11-2; cdr3_aa: ASSLDWDRPRYYGYT
j_call: TRBJ2-7; v_call: TRBV7-2; cdr3_aa: ASSLAPGPQQAGH
j_call: TRBJ2-3; v_call: TRBV2; cdr3_aa: ASSEHLARGGGTDTQY
j_call: TRBJ1-2; v_call: TRBV2; cdr3_aa: ASTLGRGGYGYT
j_call: TRBJ1-6; v_call: TRBV6-6; cdr3_aa: ASRSGTVASPLH
j_call: TRBJ1-2; v_call: TRBV29-1; cdr3_aa: SVENPFQDGYT
j_call: TRBJ2-5; v_call: TRBV7-6; cdr3_aa: ASSWRAQETQY
j_call: TRBJ2-5; v_call: TRBV5-1; cdr3_aa: ASSSGWGLQETQY
j_call: TRBJ2-3; v_call: TRBV12-5; cdr3_aa: ASGQATDTQY
j_call: TRBJ2-2; v_call: TRBV7-2; cdr3_aa: ASRPSSYTGELF
j_call: TRBJ2-7; v_call: TRBV6-2/TRBV6-3; cdr3_aa: ASSSGLARGYEQY
j_call: TRBJ1-1; v_call: TRBV6-6; cdr3_aa: ASRRQAEAF
j_call: TRBJ2-3; v_call: TRBV5-1; cdr3_aa: ASSFAGGGTDTQY
j_call: TRBJ2-4; v_call: TRBV7-9; cdr3_aa: ASSLRTGGQENIQY
j_call: TRBJ2-1; v_call: TRBV28; cdr3_aa: ASSFTGEGNYEQF
j_call: TRBJ1-4; v_call: TRBV7-2; cdr3_aa: ASSPDDREGGKLF
j_call: TRBJ2-1; v_call: TRBV7-3; cdr3_aa: ASSASGGYEQF
j_call: TRBJ2-5; v_call: TRBV5-1; cdr3_aa: ASTRVGLAAQETQY
j_call: TRBJ2-3; v_call: TRBV5-6; cdr3_aa: ASSFPTSGGSADTQY
j_call: TRBJ2-5; v_call: TRBV11-2; cdr3_aa: ASSLVSGGAGETQY
j_call: TRBJ1-5; v_call: TRBV28; cdr3_aa: ASSFRRQGINQPQH
j_call: TRBJ1-4; v_call: TRBV3-1/TRBV3-2; cdr3_aa: ASSSRQGANEKLF
j_call: TRBJ1-1; v_call: TRBV5-1; cdr3_aa: ASSSGTGITEAF
j_call: TRBJ1-2; v_call: TRBV6-5; cdr3_aa: ASRLLSGVNYGYT
j_call: TRBJ2-3; v_call: TRBV11-2; cdr3_aa: ASSLTDTQY
j_call: TRBJ1-2; v_call: TRBV7-2; cdr3_aa: ASSLAAAGTNYGYT
j_call: TRBJ2-3; v_call: TRBV7-9; cdr3_aa: ASSLARTGGLMITDTQY
j_call: TRBJ2-1; v_call: TRBV5-1; cdr3_aa: ASSTYPYPSSYNEQF
j_call: TRBJ2-2; v_call: TRBV11-3; cdr3_aa: ASSLDYSTGELF
j_call: TRBJ2-1; v_call: TRBV11-1; cdr3_aa: ASSLVAPPGQF